The clone carrying this TCR beta chain has only a few counts. What it recognizes is unknown. CDR3 length: 17 residues. Germline-derived CDR1 and CDR2 are LNHNV and YYDKDF (reference sequence). The V and J ends lost 1 base and 3 bases respectively, with 16 bases between them. These data come from a study of T-cell memory formation after mild COVID-19. Study summary: TCR clusters were mostly donor specific.

Study-wide findings and caveats: Cross-reactive memory seemingly joined, as some responding clones were found in pre-infection memory. Whether second-wave clones peaking at day 37 were SARS-CoV-2 specific went unconfirmed.

One entry per CDR3 protein results from TCRdb running MiXCR on the 5' RACE reads. The profile shows 85,000 to 130,000 distinct CDR3 sequences, 11% of them singletons. The sample comprised PBMCs or a T cell subset sorted from them (not recorded which). The rearrangement uses TRBV15 and TRBJ2-1; D is perhaps TRBD2 (5 bases). The clonotype originates from a man younger than 30 who had mild COVID-19 (a few samples of this study predate the infection). Cell type and time point are not known. The CDR3 DNA reads TGTGCCACCAGCAGAGGAGTGACTACGGGAAACTACAATGAGCAGTTCTTC. Protein product: CATSRGVTTGNYNEQFF.